Shown below are 28 T cell receptor beta chains from a single sample sequenced in a study of beta chain features in type 1 diabetes. Study-wide results and caveats: People with Type 1 diabetes carried modestly yet significantly shorter TCRB CDR3s in all four CD4+ subsets.

These TCRs' antigens remain unknown. Reverse transcribing all isolated RNA meant expressed TCRB transcripts were sequenced. Method: immunoSEQ multiplex PCR; TCRdb's copy keeps in-frame clones and lacks some. The sample includes over 200,000 clones, approximately 11% of them seen just once. Sample: naive CD4+ T cells from blood. Receptors originate from a man aged 25-45 years with type 1 diabetes.

This clone was recorded a few times. The chain is built from TRBV2 and TRBJ1-2; TRBD1 agrees at 7 bases. From germline, CDR1 is SNHLY and CDR2 FYNNEI. Trimming took 7 bases from V and 7 from J; bases not matched to a gene: 6. The CDR3 has 12 amino acids. In DNA, the CDR3 is TGTGCCAGCACATACACAGGGGTTGGCTACACCTTC. It translates to CASTYTGVGYTF.

This clone occurred a few times. This chain joins TRBV11-2 and TRBJ1-4; D unclear. Germline CDR1 SGHAT, CDR2 FQNNGV. The CDR3 runs 15 residues. Trimming stripped 4 bases from V and 8 bases from J, with 17 bases between. The CDR3 protein is CASSSLSRPGEKLFF. As DNA, the CDR3 is TGTGCCAGCAGCTCCCTATCTCGGCCGGGGGAAAAACTGTTTTTT.

The rearrangement joins TRBV21-1 to TRBJ2-7; TRBD2, the table's D call, lacks a check against the DNA. TRBV21-1 is reported as a pseudogene. The CDR3 runs 13 residues. In DNA form, the CDR3 reads TGTGCCAGCAGCCCCTCTGGGGGGGACGAGCAGTACTTC. This translates into CASSPSGGDEQYF.

The CDR3 DNA reads TGCGCCAGCAGCTTGGGGGTGACACCTCTGAACACTGAAGCTTTCTTT. Translating gives CASSLGVTPLNTEAFF. This chain uses TRBV5-1 with TRBJ1-1, with D hard to call. CDR1 and CDR2 from the germline V gene are SGHRS and YFSETQ. Trimming left V 0 bases short and J 0 bases short, with 12 bases between. The length of the CDR3 is 16 residues.

This clone was seen only a few times. The chain recombines TRBV2 with TRBJ2-7, with 8 bases lining up with TRBD1. The V gene end was trimmed by 7 bases and the J gene end by 6 bases; junction bases not matched to a gene: 5. In germline, CDR1 is SNHLY, CDR2 FYNNEI. The CDR3 runs to 12 residues. CDR3 region: CASTWTGTEQYF. CDR3 in DNA: TGTGCCAGCACGTGGACAGGGACCGAGCAGTACTTC.

The gene calls are TRBV5-1 and TRBJ2-1; TRBD1 agrees at 7 bases. The germline CDR1 and CDR2 sequences are SGHRS and YFSETQ. The V and J ends lost 3 bases and 7 bases, in that order; junction bases with no gene match: 4. The CDR3 is 13 amino acids. The CDR3 reads CASSWDRQNEQFF. The CDR3 region has the DNA TGCGCCAGCAGCTGGGACAGACAAAATGAGCAGTTCTTC.

The chain couples TRBV18 to TRBJ2-5; D perhaps matches TRBD2 (6 bases). V lost 3 bases to trimming and J lost 2 bases, with 16 bases between them. CDR1 and CDR2 from the germline V gene are KGHSH and LQKENI. The CDR3 is 16 residues long. The CDR3 coding sequence is TGTGCCAGCTCACCCCCTAATCTAGCGAGGCAAGAGACCCAGTACTTC. As protein: CASSPPNLARQETQYF.

The chain recombines TRBV1 with TRBJ1-4; TRBD1, as called in the table, went unchecked against the DNA. TRBV1 is classified as a pseudogene. This CDR3 spans 14 amino acids. CDR3: CTSSPGQGYEKLFF. The CDR3 DNA sequence: TGCACCAGCAGTCCGGGACAGGGTTATGAAAAACTGTTTTTT.

The gene calls are TRBV6-6 and TRBJ2-1, with 7 bases that match TRBD2. The CDR3 sequence is 15 residues long. With V trimmed by 2 bases and J by 8 bases, 9 bases remained unmatched. Per the germline V gene, CDR1 is MNHNY and CDR2 is SVGAGI (reference sequence). CDR3 in amino acids: CASSYPTAGEDEQFF. The CDR3 coding sequence is TGTGCCAGCAGTTACCCCACCGCGGGGGAGGATGAGCAGTTCTTC.

The chain couples TRBV7-9 to TRBJ2-5; no clear D. Germline-derived CDR1 and CDR2 are SEHNR and FQNEAQ (reference sequence). V gave up 5 bases and J gave up 4 bases, with 2 bases separating them. The CDR3 is made up of 10 amino acids. In DNA form, the CDR3 reads TGTGCCAGCAGCCGAGAGACCCAGTACTTC. Protein: CASSRETQYF.

The chain combines TRBV7-2 with TRBJ2-2; 7 nucleotides match TRBD2. Germline CDR1 is SGHTA and CDR2 is FQGNSA. The CDR3 runs to 14 residues. The V gene end was trimmed by 4 bases and the J gene end by 5 bases; junction bases not matched to a gene: 4. The CDR3 reads CASSSGGRTGELFF. CDR3 sequence (DNA): TGTGCCAGCAGCTCGGGAGGACGGACCGGGGAGCTGTTTTTT.

The rearrangement links TRBV29-1 to TRBJ1-5; no clear D gene. The CDR3 extends over 13 amino acids. V was pared by 5 bases and J by 0 bases, with 8 bases between. Germline V gene sequence: CDR1 SQVTM, CDR2 ANQGSEA. Written as DNA, the CDR3 is TGCAGCGTTCGCACAGATAGCAATCAGCCCCAGCATTTT. This sequence encodes CSVRTDSNQPQHF. The full variable domain, rest sourced from reference TRBV29-1 and TRBJ1-5, is SAVISQKPSRDICQRGTSLTIQCQVDSQVTMMFWYRQQPGQSLTLIATANQGSEATYESGFVIDKFPISRPNLTFSTLTVSNMSPEDSSIYLCSVRTDSNQPQHFGDGTRLSIL.

J is TRBJ1-1 and V is TRBV11-2; no clear D. This CDR3 comprises 14 residues. The V gene's germline CDR1 is SGHAT and CDR2 FQNNGV. V was cut by 7 bases and J by 4 bases, with 16 bases left in between. The CDR3 DNA reads TGTGCCAGCACCCGCACTTCGTCAGGCACTGAAGCTTTCTTT. Protein sequence: CASTRTSSGTEAFF.

This chain links TRBV19 with TRBJ1-4; the match to TRBD1 covers 7 bases. Germline V CDR1 and CDR2: LNHDA, SQIVND (reference sequence). V lost 5 bases to trimming and J lost 8 bases; unmatched junction nucleotides: 5. The CDR3 length is 13 residues. CDR3 amino acids: CASSPGTAEKLFF. In DNA, the CDR3 is TGTGCCAGTAGTCCTGGGACAGCCGAAAAACTGTTTTTT. The full variable domain, completed using reference TRBV19 and TRBJ1-4, is DGGITQSPKYLFRKEGQNVTLSCEQNLNHDAMYWYRQDPGQGLRLIYYSQIVNDFQKGDIAEGYSVSREKKESFPLTVTSAQKNPTAFYLCASSPGTAEKLFFGSGTQLSVL.

Only a few counts were recorded for this clone. This rearrangement joins TRBV7-9 to TRBJ1-1; no reliable D call. CDR1 is SEHNR and CDR2 is FQNEAQ in the germline V gene (reference sequence). The CDR3 runs to 13 residues. The germline V and J ends were trimmed by 5 bases and 1 base, with 8 bases remaining between them. The CDR3 protein is CASSKQQNTEAFF. As DNA, the CDR3 is TGTGCCAGCAGCAAACAGCAGAACACTGAAGCTTTCTTT.

This sequence joins TRBV18 and TRBJ1-2, with D perhaps matching TRBD1 (6 bases). V gave up 6 bases and J gave up 2 bases, with 10 bases separating them. The CDR3 covers 13 residues. The V gene's germline CDR1 is KGHSH and CDR2 LQKENI. CDR3 bases: TGTGCCAGCTCTCAAGGGGGAAACTATGGCTACACCTTC. Its protein product is CASSQGGNYGYTF.

The J gene is TRBJ1-2, the V gene TRBV2, with D hard to call. Germline CDR1 SNHLY, CDR2 FYNNEI. Trimming removed 0 bases from V and 5 bases from J, with 19 bases in between. The CDR3 is made up of 17 amino acids. CDR3 loop: CASSEALGPHSGYGYTF. The CDR3 DNA reads as TGTGCCAGCAGTGAAGCGCTTGGGCCTCACTCGGGGTATGGCTACACCTTC.

This clone was counted a few times. The chain has TRBV4-1 and TRBJ2-3; 11 bases are shared with TRBD2. This CDR3 contains 15 residues. Germline CDR1 is MGHRA and CDR2 is YSYEKL. Trimming removed 6 bases from V and 2 bases from J; junction bases left unmatched: 4. As DNA, the CDR3 is TGCGCCAGCAGGTCGGGACTAGCGGCCACAGATACGCAGTATTTT. Residues: CASRSGLAATDTQYF.

The DNA of the CDR3 is TGCGCCAGCAGCCTACTAGACAGGGTTCACACCGGGGAGCTGTTTTTT. As protein: CASSLLDRVHTGELFF. The chain is built from TRBV4-1 and TRBJ2-2, with 7 bases that match TRBD1. The V gene's germline CDR1 is MGHRA and CDR2 YSYEKL. The CDR3 is made up of 16 amino acids. V was clipped by 4 bases and J by 3 bases; unmatched bases: 8.

Only a few counts were recorded for this clone. This chain uses TRBV20-1 with TRBJ2-1, with D perhaps matching TRBD2 (6 bases). CDR3 length: 11 amino acids. The germline V gene encodes CDR1 DFQATT and CDR2 SNEGSKA (reference sequence). Between the trimmed V and J ends, which lost 2 bases and 8 bases, there was a span of 7 bases. The CDR3 DNA reads as TGCAGTGCTAGACGGAGGGATGAGCAGTTCTTC. Protein product: CSARRRDEQFF.

There are a few counts of this clone. The V call is TRBV7-2, the J call TRBJ1-2; TRBD1 is a possible D gene (5 bases). CDR1 is SGHTA, CDR2 FQGNSA, per germline. The CDR3 loop spans 14 amino acids. Trimming shortened V by 5 bases and J by 7 bases, and 17 bases separated the two germline ends. For the CDR3, the DNA is TGTGCCAGCAGCCCCTCCCAGGGCCGCTTTGGCTACACCTTC. Amino acid sequence: CASSPSQGRFGYTF.

The rearrangement uses TRBV18 and TRBJ2-2; TRBD2 matches at 10 bases. Trimming took 3 bases from V and 8 from J; bases not matched to a gene: 12. Germline assignment: CDR1 KGHSH and CDR2 LQKENI. The CDR3 has 17 residues. This CDR3 reads CASSPDLAGASGGELFF. The CDR3 DNA follows: TGTGCCAGCTCACCCGATCTAGCGGGAGCCTCTGGAGGGGAGCTGTTTTTT.

In this sample, this clone turned up a few times. The chain joins TRBV6-5 to TRBJ1-3; 10 bases line up with TRBD1. With V trimmed by 7 bases and J by 2 bases, 5 bases remained unmatched. Per germline, CDR1 MNHEY and CDR2 SVGAGI. This CDR3 has 15 residues. CDR3 nucleotides: TGTGCCAGCACCTACGACAGGGGGCCTGGAAACACCATATATTTT. This sequence encodes CASTYDRGPGNTIYF.

The V call is TRBV4-1, the J call TRBJ1-4; TRBD1 matches at 8 bases. J was trimmed by 3 bases and V by 5 bases; bases with no gene match: 8. Germline V gene sequence: CDR1 MGHRA, CDR2 YSYEKL. The CDR3 consists of 16 residues. The CDR3 region is CASSTWTGSANEKLFF. The CDR3 nucleotides read TGCGCCAGCAGCACCTGGACAGGGAGCGCTAATGAAAAACTGTTTTTT.

The J gene is TRBJ1-6, the V gene TRBV28; D possibly corresponds to TRBD1 (6 bases). V dropped 6 bases and J dropped 9 bases, with 18 bases sitting between them. The CDR3 has 15 amino acids. Per the germline V gene, CDR1 is MDHEN and CDR2 is SYDVKM. CDR3 in amino acids: CASRSPTGLSSPLHF. CDR3 DNA sequence: TGTGCCAGCAGGTCTCCAACAGGGTTGAGTTCACCCCTCCACTTT.

This clone has just a few counts. This chain connects TRBV9 to TRBJ2-3; 9 bases line up with TRBD1. CDR1 is SGDLS, CDR2 YYNGEE, per germline. The CDR3 length is 16 residues. V trimming: 4 bases; J trimming: 2 bases; junction bases outside the gene matches: 8. The CDR3 region has the DNA TGTGCCAGCAGCCCGAGAACAGGGGGCGTCACAGATACGCAGTATTTT. Translated: CASSPRTGGVTDTQYF.

The chain couples TRBV5-4 to TRBJ2-7; the D gene is possibly TRBD2 (7 bases). Germline V gene data show CDR1 as SGHNT and CDR2 as YYREEE (reference sequence). Trimming removed 1 base at V and 4 bases at J, with 15 bases between. CDR3 length: 15 residues. For the CDR3, the DNA is TGTGCCAGCAGCTTGAACCCGGGGGGCGAATACGAGCAGTACTTC. It encodes CASSLNPGGEYEQYF.

Only a few counts were recorded for this clone. The rearrangement uses TRBV28 and TRBJ2-1, with D unclear. V lost 4 bases to trimming and J lost 11 bases, with 12 bases between them. CDR1 is MDHEN and CDR2 is SYDVKM in the germline V gene. This CDR3 is built from 12 residues. CDR3 loop: CASSSPVIKQFF. For the CDR3, the DNA is TGTGCCAGCAGTTCCCCCGTTATTAAGCAGTTCTTC. The full variable domain, with the rest looked up from reference TRBV28 and TRBJ2-1, is DVKVTQSSRYLVKRTGEKVFLECVQDMDHENMFWYRQDPGLGLRLIYFSYDVKMKEKGDIPEGYSVSREKKERFSLILESASTNQTSMYLCASSSPVIKQFFGPGTRLTVL.